The entry below describes one TCR beta chain. The source of the sample is a study of blood T cell repertoires in COVID-19. Study summary: Samples came from the United States, Italy and Spain, spanning acute and convalescent COVID-19.

Per the original methods: Cell counts per sample came from amplifying reference gene primers. Data came from immunoSEQ multiplex PCR; TCRdb stores just in-frame clones and leaves some out. V and J calls and clone size come straight from that table; D and trimming were deduced from the DNA. The table shows around 200,000 clones, with 85% to 90% occurring only once. Cohort 3 donors were reported recovered after two negative PCRs, clearance, or symptom resolution. This receptor was identified in a man aged 30 to 45 who had recovered from COVID-19. The specimen sequenced was PBMCs or T cells enriched from blood (not recorded which).

The chain's CDR3 is CASSLLREGLGEQFF. The CDR3 region has the DNA TGTGCCAGCAGTTTATTACGGGAGGGCCTGGGTGAGCAGTTCTTC. The rearrangement uses TRBV27 and TRBJ2-1; 8 bases agree with TRBD2. The germline CDR1 and CDR2 sequences are MNHEY and SMNVEV (reference sequence). This CDR3 is 15 amino acids long. J lost 9 bases, V lost 1 base, and 8 bases had no gene match.